This TCR beta chain emerged from a study of blood T cell repertoires in COVID-19. Study in general: Donors in the United States, Italy and Spain gave samples during acute or convalescent COVID-19. The cDNA or gDNA used as material had been derived from T cells, B-cell-depleted T cells, or PBMCs.

Germline assignment: CDR1 LNHDA and CDR2 SQIVND (reference sequence). Trimming stripped 5 bases from V and 4 bases from J, with 14 bases between. This CDR3 has 14 residues. Per the authors' pipeline: Estimation of nucleated cell counts was performed using reference gene primer amplification. Measured with immunoSEQ multiplex PCR; TCRdb has only the in-frame clones, and not every one. V and J calls and clone size are given by that table; D and trimming were obtained from the DNA. The data show 65,000 or so clones, roughly 90% seen once. Sequenced material: peripheral blood. The clonotype comes from a man aged 55 to 69 with acute or convalescent COVID-19. V is TRBV19 and J is TRBJ2-5, with a tentative D call TRBD2 (7 bases). CDR3 in amino acids: CASSPSGGRETQYF. In DNA form, the CDR3 reads TGTGCCAGTAGTCCCTCCGGGGGGCGAGAGACCCAGTACTTC.